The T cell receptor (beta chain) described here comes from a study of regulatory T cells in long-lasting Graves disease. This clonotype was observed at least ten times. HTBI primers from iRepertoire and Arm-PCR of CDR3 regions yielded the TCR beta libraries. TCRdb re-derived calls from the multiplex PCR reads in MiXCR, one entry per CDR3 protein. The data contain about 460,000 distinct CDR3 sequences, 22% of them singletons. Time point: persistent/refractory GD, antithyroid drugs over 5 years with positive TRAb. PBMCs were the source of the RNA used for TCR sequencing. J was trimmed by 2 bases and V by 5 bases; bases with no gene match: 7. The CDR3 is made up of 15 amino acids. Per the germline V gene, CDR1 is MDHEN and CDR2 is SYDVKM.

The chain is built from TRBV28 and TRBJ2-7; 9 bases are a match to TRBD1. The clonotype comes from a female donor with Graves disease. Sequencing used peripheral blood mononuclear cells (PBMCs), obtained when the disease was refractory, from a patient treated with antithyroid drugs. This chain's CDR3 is CASSPPGQGAYEQYF. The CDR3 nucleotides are TGTGCCAGCAGTCCCCCGGGACAGGGCGCCTACGAGCAGTACTTC.